These 8 T cell receptor beta chains share one sample of origin, sequenced in a study of blood T cell repertoires in COVID-19. Libraries were prepared by immunoSEQ multiplex PCR; TCRdb keeps only in-frame clonotypes and omits some of them. The repertoire holds more than 300,000 clones, over 75% seen once, with 10% in the top ten. Sequencing used peripheral blood. The receptors shown here come from a woman in her twenties or thirties with COVID-19, enrolled during active disease.

The V call is TRBV30, the J call TRBJ1-1; D gene unclear. CDR1 is GTSNPN, CDR2 SVGIG, per germline (reference sequence). The ends were cut back, 1 base at V and 7 bases at J, with 7 bases in the middle. The CDR3 is 11 residues long. This chain's CDR3 is CAWSGEREAFF. In DNA, the CDR3 is TGTGCCTGGAGTGGGGAGCGTGAAGCTTTCTTT.

J is TRBJ1-1 and V is TRBV10-2, with no clear D. Germline V gene sequence: CDR1 WSHSY, CDR2 SAAADI. CDR3 size: 13 residues. V lost 3 bases, J lost 1 base, and 6 bases lay in between. CDR3 sequence reads: CASSDARNTEAFF. The CDR3 nucleotides are TGCGCCAGCAGTGATGCGAGGAACACTGAAGCTTTCTTT.

This clone was detected only once. The gene calls are TRBV6-5 and TRBJ2-5, with 7 bases that match TRBD2. CDR3 length: 14 residues. V shed 8 bases, J shed 2 bases, and the junction held 8 bases outside the gene matches. CDR1 and CDR2 (germline): MNHEY, SVGAGI. This CDR3 reads CASARLAEQETQYF. The DNA for the CDR3 is TGTGCCAGCGCGAGGCTAGCGGAACAAGAGACCCAGTACTTC.

DNA for the CDR3: TGTGCCAGCAGTTACCCGACTAGCGGAAACGGCTACAATGAGCAGTTCTTC. Translation: CASSYPTSGNGYNEQFF. The chain links TRBV6-2 or TRBV6-3 to TRBJ2-1, with 9 bases identical to TRBD2. The V and J ends lost 2 bases and 3 bases, in that order; junction bases with no gene match: 8. Germline V gives CDR1 MNHEY, CDR2 SVGEGT. This CDR3 has 17 residues.

This clone was detected only once. The gene calls are TRBV5-1 and TRBJ2-2; D is possibly TRBD1 (7 bases). Germline lookup yields CDR1 SGHRS and CDR2 YFSETQ. The CDR3 extends over 14 amino acids. Trimming took off 7 bases at V and 0 bases at J, with 10 bases between the two ends. The CDR3 region has the DNA TGCGCCAGCGCGGGACAGCCGAACACCGGGGAGCTGTTTTTT. Amino acid sequence: CASAGQPNTGELFF.

This sequence joins TRBV6-2 or TRBV6-3 and TRBJ1-2; tentatively, D is TRBD1 (5 bases). The length of the CDR3 is 17 residues. Deletions cut 4 bases from V and 3 bases from J, with 21 bases between. CDR1 is MNHEY and CDR2 is SVGEGT in the germline V gene. DNA of the CDR3: TGTGCCAGCAGTTCTCCGGACAAACTGCCGTATGACTATGGCTACACCTTC. The encoded protein is CASSSPDKLPYDYGYTF.

The chain combines TRBV19 with TRBJ2-5; tentatively, D is TRBD2 (5 bases). This CDR3 is 14 amino acids long. The V gene's germline CDR1 is LNHDA and CDR2 SQIVND (reference sequence). The V end lost 3 bases, the J end lost 5 bases, and 13 bases lay between the germline ends. The CDR3 DNA reads TGTGCCAGTAGTATTCGGGGAATCGGGGAGACCCAGTACTTC. Protein product: CASSIRGIGETQYF.

The CDR3 loop reads CASSRTGSGANVLTF. In nucleotides, the CDR3 is TGTGCCAGCAGCCGGACAGGCTCTGGGGCCAACGTCCTGACTTTC. The chain carries TRBV5-4 and TRBJ2-6; 7 bases line up with TRBD1. CDR1 is SGHNT, CDR2 YYREEE, per germline (reference sequence). V lost 4 bases and J lost 0; bases outside the gene matches: 1. This CDR3 has 15 residues. Full variable domain (outside the CDR3, taken from reference TRBV5-4 and TRBJ2-6): ETGVTQSPTHLIKTRGQQVTLRCSSQSGHNTVSWYQQALGQGPQFIFQYYREEENGRGNFPPRFSGLQFPNYSSELNVNALELDDSALYLCASSRTGSGANVLTFGAGSRLTVL.